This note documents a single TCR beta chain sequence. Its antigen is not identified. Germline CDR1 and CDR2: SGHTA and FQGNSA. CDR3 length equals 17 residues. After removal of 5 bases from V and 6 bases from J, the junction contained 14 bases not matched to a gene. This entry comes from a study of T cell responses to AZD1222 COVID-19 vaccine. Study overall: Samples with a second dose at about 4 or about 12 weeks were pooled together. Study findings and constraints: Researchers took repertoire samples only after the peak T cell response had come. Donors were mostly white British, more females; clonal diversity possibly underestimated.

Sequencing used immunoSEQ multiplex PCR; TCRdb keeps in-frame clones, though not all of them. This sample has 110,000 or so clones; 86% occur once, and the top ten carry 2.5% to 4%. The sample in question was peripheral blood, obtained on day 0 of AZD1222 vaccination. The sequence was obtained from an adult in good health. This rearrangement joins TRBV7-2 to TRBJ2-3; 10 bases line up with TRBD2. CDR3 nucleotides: TGTGCCAGCAGCCTCGATACAAGCGGGGGGGCTTGGGATACGCAGTATTTT. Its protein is CASSLDTSGGAWDTQYF.